This T cell receptor beta chain was found in a study of T-cell reconstitution after alpha-beta-depleted transplantation in children. General observations from the study: The high TCRbeta diversity at day 60 in some patients came from surviving recipient T cells and thymic progenitors. One year post-transplant, T-cell counts and diversity were largely derived from T cells produced anew. Roughly two months post-transplant, alpha-beta T cells reportedly originated from several hundred graft clones that had expanded.

This clonotype was detected many times. Its antigen is as yet unknown. V lost 7 bases and J lost 2; bases outside the gene matches: 9. This CDR3 contains 15 residues. Unique molecular identifiers were incorporated during preparation of the TCRbeta library. TCRdb processed the PCR reads anew with MiXCR; each CDR3 protein has one entry. The repertoire holds some 350,000 distinct CDR3 sequences, with around 15% as singletons. This chain links TRBV12-3 or TRBV12-4 with TRBJ2-3; TRBD2 matches 7 bases. The clonotype comes from a male patient between 2 and 15 years old who had a stem cell transplant for acute lymphoblastic leukemia, so the T cells may come from the graft donor. Sequenced material: PBMCs, mostly from graft donor cells, taken 360 days after TCRalphabeta/CD19-depleted stem cell transplant. The CDR3 bases are TGTGCCAGCACCCGCCTGCTAGCGGCCACAGATACGCAGTATTTT. As protein: CASTRLLAATDTQYF.